The sequence of this TCR beta chain was determined in a study of blood T cell repertoires in COVID-19. Overall study context: COVID-19 samples collected from the United States, Italy and Spain covered acute and convalescent phases.

The protocol was immunoSEQ multiplex PCR, while the TCRdb copy is restricted to in-frame clones and leaves out a portion. The sample has almost 250,000 clones, around nine tenths seen once. Looked up from germline, CDR1 is PRHDT and CDR2 is FYEKMQ (reference sequence). V dropped 5 bases and J dropped 2; count of bases not matched to a gene: 6. The CDR3 sequence is 17 residues long. V usage is TRBV13 and J usage is TRBJ2-5, with 15 positions matching TRBD2. Material for sequencing was peripheral blood. This TCR was sampled from a woman in her sixties or seventies who had recovered from COVID-19. The CDR3 region is CASSLGTSGGTQETQYF. Written as DNA, the CDR3 is TGTGCCAGCAGCCTCGGGACTAGCGGGGGGACTCAAGAGACCCAGTACTTC.